This TCR delta chain was captured by sequencing in a study of in vitro expanded adult blood gammadelta T cells (dated by TCRdb to 2019 to 2021). Concerning the study at large: Among T cells, Vgamma9Vdelta2 cells made up between 94.4% and 100% of the sorted population, reflecting the sort purity. The study compared the TCR repertoire of Vgamma9Vdelta2 T cells expanded in vitro with a mistletoe-extract drug against those expanded with HMBPP or zoledronate. Cells from each donor were stimulated separately with HMBPP, zoledronate or AbnobaViscum P, and TRG and TRD CDR3 repertoires were sequenced for every condition. Three subjects were included in the TCR repertoire analysis.

From V the trimming removes 2 bases and from J it removes 5 bases, while the gene matches leave 13 bases of the junction unaccounted for. The CDR3 covers 18 residues, taking in both the cysteine and the phenylalanine. Here the CDR3 DNA is all that survives: 54 bases in frame from base 1. According to the germline V gene, CDR1 reads GEAIGNYY and CDR2 reads EKD. The library was prepared using 5' RACE. For each sample, RNA was extracted from 7,500 to 10,000 sorted cells with the RNeasy Micro Kit. Libraries were generated by template-switch reverse transcription, after which the CDR3gamma and CDR3delta regions were amplified by PCR. Sequencing of the amplicons was done on an Illumina MiSeq with the V2 300 kit, which yielded 150 bp paired-end reads. The original pipeline was this. FastQC version 0.11.8 was used to check read quality. Using MiXCR version 3.0.3, reads were aligned to GenBank TRG or TRD reference genes to build the CDR3 sequences. MiXCR was run with default parameters, except that TRDD assembly used 3 consecutive nucleotides instead of 5. VDJtools version 1.2.1 with default settings was used for repertoire analyses, including normalized Shannon-Wiener diversity, clonotype tracking and multidimensional scaling. CDR3 sequences that were out-of-frame or contained stop codons were left out of the analysis. Public reads were reanalyzed in TCRdb with CATT, and rows carrying the same DNA were merged afterwards. The V and J calls reflect TCRdb's pipeline rather than the authors' work. This sample has 500 or so delta-chain clones in its table, and about a third of those were observed once. In total, the top ten clones hold about two fifths of the sample.

This clone is medium-sized (0.01 to 0.1%) in its sample. The antigen it binds to is not known. Given a far larger clone just one base away, this is likely a sequencing read error. Distinct nucleotide sequences in the sample also encode this CDR3. Study-wide conclusions, independent of this receptor: Every repertoire came from in vitro expanded cultures of healthy donor cells rather than from mistletoe-treated patients. Top TRGV9 CDR3 clonotypes were largely public, being shared across donors and across all three stimulation conditions. The TRDV2 repertoire shared between treatments was found to be private to each donor, and TRD repertoires were clustered by subject rather than by stimulant in multidimensional scaling. CDR3 length, diversity and J usage of AbnobaViscum P-expanded Vgamma9Vdelta2 repertoires were found to be similar to those of HMBPP- and zoledronate-expanded repertoires, which suggested a polyclonal response.

The treatment or condition label, read with the paper, signifies: aminobisphosphonate causing endogenous IPP accumulation, roughly 0.92 uM. After expansion, live CD3+ TCRgammadelta+ Vgamma9+ Vdelta2+ T cells were FACS-sorted on a FACS Aria III. PBMC were exposed to about 0.91 uM zoledronate for one day and then washed three times before expansion. Cultures were expanded for roughly 2 weeks, with IL-2 replenished every 3 to 4 days. Following the one-day stimulant pulse, the cells were washed three times and then grown in medium with approximately 99 U/mL IL-2. Before culture, peripheral blood mononuclear cells were isolated by Lymphoprep gradient centrifugation and frozen in liquid nitrogen.

This clonotype originated in an adult in good health. Sequencing was performed on gamma-delta T cells from peripheral blood expanded in culture, taken from an in vitro culture stimulated with zoledronate. In this chain, TRDV2 is recombined with TRDJ1; 13 central bases correspond to TRDD3. The nucleotide sequence is TGTGCCTGTGACAGCGTACTGGGGGATACGCATATCACAGATAAACTCATCTTT. Translated, this is CACDSVLGDTHITDKLIF.